The entry below gives a single T cell receptor beta chain sequence along with its context. The data were produced by immunoSEQ multiplex PCR, yet TCRdb's version contains in-frame clones alone and is incomplete. The sample carries some 200,000 clones, roughly 84% recorded once. Per germline, CDR1 MNHNS and CDR2 SASEGT. Unmatched junction bases numbered 5, after V lost 2 bases and J lost 3 bases. This CDR3 contains 16 residues. This sample is drawn from a study of blood T cell repertoires in COVID-19. Study summary: The cDNA or gDNA used as material had been derived from T cells, B-cell-depleted T cells, or PBMCs.

The material sequenced was peripheral blood. The chain carries TRBV6-1 and TRBJ2-1; 9 positions match TRBD2. This clonotype was sampled from a woman in her seventies with COVID-19, enrolled during active disease. The CDR3 DNA is TGTGCCAGCAGTGAACGCCCAGCGGGGGGCTACAATGAGCAGTTCTTC. It encodes CASSERPAGGYNEQFF.